This TCR beta chain came from a study of vaccination and CD4 T cells after COVID-19 (dated by TCRdb to between 2021 and 2023). Regarding the research as a whole: SARS-CoV-2 positivity had been established in the convalescent patients by nasal swab PCR, and mild disease was recorded in nine or ten of these patients and severe disease in one. In the convalescent cohort there were six males and four females, among whom were two Hispanic individuals, seven Caucasians, two Asians and one multiracial person. Participants received two doses of either the Pfizer-BioNTech BNT162b2 vaccine (n=8) or the Moderna mRNA-1273 vaccine (n=2). Post-COVID blood samples were collected from convalescent patients a median of approximately 93 days after diagnosis, with a range of roughly 30 to 161 days. Post-vaccine blood samples were taken a median of roughly 75 days after the second vaccine dose, with a range of 14 to 241 days. Overlapping spike peptide pools from SARS-CoV-2 and from the common cold coronaviruses HCoV-NL63, HCoV-OC43 and HCoV-229E were used as culture stimuli. In control cultures, a CEFX viral epitope pool was used as positive control, an HIV-1 Nef peptide pool was used as negative control, or no peptide was added. In nine to eleven COVID-19 convalescent patients and a few infection-naive healthy vaccine recipients, researchers compared the spike-specific CD4+ TCR repertoire from before mRNA vaccination with the repertoire from after. General study outcomes and caveats: Of the vaccine-specific clones in convalescent patients, 304 of 307, or nearly all, reacted only to SARS-CoV-2 spike and did not cross-react with common cold coronaviruses. Among convalescent patients, a median about 87% of the SARS-CoV-2-reactive clones seen after vaccination appeared only after vaccination, which suggests priming specific to the vaccine. The median number of SARS-CoV-2-reactive clonotypes rose from 20 to 25 after infection to 30 to 45 after vaccination, but the change was not significant. The study included relatively few convalescent patients and did not analyze early timepoints after natural infection.

This clonotype was observed a few times. Its antigen target is currently unknown. One base away there is no much larger clone; base qualities are not given. The treatment or condition label corresponds to: roughly 10-day PBMC culture with coronavirus spike peptide pools or control peptides (ViraFEST assay). To expand antigen-specific T cells with peptide pools and then pick out the expanded clonotypes through TCR sequencing, the study relied on the ViraFEST assay. The positive SARS-CoV-2 PCR tests of the convalescent patients were dated from March to December 2020, before the Alpha, Beta and Delta variants emerged in the United States. PBMCs were cultured at roughly 1.8 million per well in IMDM supplemented with 5% human AB serum and 8.5 to 10 IU/ml IL-2, with about 9 ug/ml peptide pools added. On days 3 and 7, half of the culture medium was replaced with fresh IL-2-containing medium. Once the cells had been in culture for ten to eleven days, the EasySep CD4+ T cell isolation kit was used to isolate CD4+ T cells by negative selection. Ficoll-Paque Plus gradient centrifugation was used to isolate PBMCs from whole blood, and the isolated PBMCs were then either used fresh or cryopreserved at -140C. In general, triplicate wells were set up for every culture condition.

The CDR3 spans 13 residues, from the cysteine through the phenylalanine. Only the CDR3 region is kept as DNA, spanning 39 bases read in frame from base 1. CDR1 and CDR2 are read off the germline V gene as SGHTA and FQGNSA. For this chain, trimming is 4 bases at the V end and 5 bases at the J end, and the number of junction bases without a gene match is 4. Libraries were built with PCR. TCR sequencing of DNA from cultured CD4+ T cells used the Oncomine TCR Beta short-read assay at the Johns Hopkins FTIC core. Genomic DNA was extracted from the cultured CD4+ T cells with the QIAamp micro DNA kit. The Oncomine TCR Beta libraries from cultured CD4+ T cells were pooled using unique dual indexes and then sequenced on an Illumina iSeq 100. As for how the authors treated the data: Non-productive sequences were removed, and CDR3s that did not start with C, did not end with F or W, or were shorter than 7 amino acids were discarded. The MANAFEST web application identified antigen-specific clonotypes by comparing peptide-stimulated wells against reference wells and other culture wells. For a clone to be called positive, the clone needed an FDR below 0.05, an odds ratio above 5, and a productive frequency above 0.1% in at least two of three replicate wells. Clonotypes that were significantly expanded in both SARS-CoV-2 spike wells and at least one common cold coronavirus spike condition were defined as cross-reactive. Similarity between CDR3 sequences was evaluated in R version 3.6.1 using Levenshtein distances (stringdist) and unrooted phylogenetic trees (ape). The raw public reads went through TCRdb reprocessing: fastp at Q25, MiXCR clone calling, in-frame beta chains kept. Rows merge per CDR3 protein into single entries with the most common DNA and genes. The V and J calls come from TCRdb's annotation, not from the publication. In all, the sample holds approximately 15,000 distinct CDR3 sequences, and about 42% of those were seen once. The ten largest clones capture about 20% of the sample.

In this chain, TRBV7-2 is recombined with TRBJ1-1; 7 of the junction bases match TRBD1. Input material: cultured CD4+ T cells from blood. The origin of this receptor is a human donor with COVID-19. The bases are TGTGCCAGCAGCTCCCAGACAGGGACTGAAGCTTTCTTT. The resulting protein is CASSSQTGTEAFF.